The T cell receptor (beta chain) under discussion was sequenced for a study of blood T cell repertoires in COVID-19. As for the study in general: Whether acute or convalescent, the COVID-19 samples came from the United States, Italy and Spain.

The protocol was immunoSEQ multiplex PCR, while the TCRdb copy is restricted to in-frame clones and leaves out a portion. The sample holds fewer than 100,000 clones, about 88% seen once. Germline V gives CDR1 SGHTA, CDR2 FQGNSA. The CDR3 runs 12 residues. V dropped 1 base and J dropped 5 bases, with 5 bases sitting between them. Notes on this clone: Other DNA sequences within the sample encode an identical CDR3.

The sequence was obtained from a human donor in a cohort sampled during active COVID-19. The sequencing input was peripheral blood. V and J are TRBV7-2 and TRBJ1-2; possibly TRBD1 for D (5 bases). The CDR3 region has the DNA TGTGCCAGCAGCTTAGGGACATATGGCTACACCTTC. This gives the protein CASSLGTYGYTF.